A selection of T cell receptor beta chains follows, all from one sample in a study of graft-versus-host responses after intestinal transplantation. The protocol was immunoSEQ multiplex PCR, while the TCRdb copy is restricted to in-frame clones and leaves out a portion. There are over 100,000 clones in the sample; 85% to 95% occur only once, and around 0.12% lies in the top ten. These TCRs are of unknown antigen specificity. The source material was unstimulated CD4+ T cells sorted from spleen or lymph node cells, sampled before intestinal transplant. These receptors came from a human donor who received an intestinal transplant. CDR3s include the opening cysteine and the closing phenylalanine or tryptophan. The D gene is left open where the match is weak. Clone size, where shown, is once, few, many, or a class for clones that have expanded.

>TRBV28|NA|TRBD2|TRBJ2-3
CASTSGRAVTDTQYF
TGTGCCAGCACGTCCGGGAGGGCCGTCACAGATACGCAGTATTTT
>TRBV19|NA|NA|TRBJ2-1
CASRILGGGEQFF
TGTGCCAGTAGAATACTAGGGGGTGGTGAGCAGTTCTTC
>TRBV30|once|NA|TRBJ1-5
CAWSGGALGVDQPQHF
TGTGCCTGGAGTGGGGGGGCGTTAGGTGTAGATCAGCCCCAGCATTTT
>TRBV7-6|NA|TRBD2|TRBJ2-7
CASSLGDSGSSYEQYF
TGTGCCAGCAGCTTGGGGGATAGCGGGAGTAGCTACGAGCAGTACTTC
>TRBV11-3|NA|TRBD2|TRBJ2-1
CASSHGSGRYEQFF
TGTGCCAGCAGCCATGGAAGCGGGAGGTATGAGCAGTTCTTC
>TRBV20-1|once|NA|TRBJ1-1
CSARARPEAFF
TGCAGTGCCAGGGCCAGACCTGAAGCTTTCTTT
>TRBV6-5|NA|TRBD1|TRBJ1-4
CASSRGQGAEKLFF
TGTGCCAGCAGTAGGGGACAGGGGGCTGAAAAACTGTTTTTT
>TRBV28|NA|NA|TRBJ2-3
CASSWGPDTDTQYF
TGTGCCAGCAGTTGGGGACCGGACACAGATACGCAGTATTTT
>TRBV5-1|NA|NA|TRBJ1-2
CASRGEANYGYTF
TGCGCCAGCAGGGGGGAAGCTAACTATGGCTACACCTTC
>TRBV9|NA|TRBD2|TRBJ2-1
CASSRLADNEQFF
TGTGCCAGCAGCCGACTAGCCGACAATGAGCAGTTCTTC